The 17 T cell receptor beta chains presented below share a single source sample, sequenced in a study of shared clonotypes between healthy human individuals. The method was immunoSEQ multiplex PCR; TCRdb's version includes in-frame clones alone and lacks a portion of them. The sample records about 2.2 million clones, 85% to 95% being singletons. CD45RO-negative CD8 cells positively selected for CCR7 made up the naive population, which excluded terminally differentiated effector memory CD45RA+ cells. The specimen sequenced was naive CD8+ T cells from PBMCs. Source of these receptors: a young man in good health. Some clones in this sample may be carry-over from other donors' samples.

The V call is TRBV7-9, the J call TRBJ2-3; tentative D call: TRBD2 (5 bases). Germline V gene sequence: CDR1 SEHNR, CDR2 FQNEAQ (reference sequence). This CDR3 contains 14 residues. Between the trimmed V and J ends, which lost 1 base and 2 bases, there was a span of 7 bases. The CDR3 DNA reads TGTGCCAGCAGCTTAGGGGAGATCACAGATACGCAGTATTTT. Protein sequence: CASSLGEITDTQYF.

The CDR3 spells CASSFAGFSGRLYEQYF. CDR3 in DNA: TGTGCCAGCAGCTTCGCAGGGTTCAGCGGGAGGTTGTACGAGCAGTACTTC. V and J are TRBV11-2 and TRBJ2-7; 9 nucleotides align to TRBD2. CDR3 length: 17 residues. Germline V gene data show CDR1 as SGHAT and CDR2 as FQNNGV. The V gene end was trimmed by 3 bases and the J gene end by 4 bases; junction bases not matched to a gene: 13.

The chain recombines TRBV11-1 with TRBJ2-1; tentatively, D is TRBD1 (6 bases). V was shortened by 1 base and J by 5 bases, with 15 bases between the two germline ends. Looked up from germline, CDR1 is SGHAT and CDR2 is FQDESV (reference sequence). This CDR3 contains 16 residues. The CDR3 sequence is CASSLVTTGLNNEQFF. CDR3 nucleotides: TGTGCCAGCAGCTTAGTTACGACAGGTCTAAACAATGAGCAGTTCTTC.

This chain links TRBV6-1 with TRBJ2-7, with a weak D call TRBD2 (6 bases). CDR3 length: 18 residues. Germline values: CDR1 MNHNS, CDR2 SASEGT. V lost 2 bases and J 3 bases, leaving 23 bases between the germline ends. The CDR3 DNA sequence: TGTGCCAGCAGTGAACGGGACTTTTTTTCCCTCGCCTTCTACGAGCAGTACTTC. Translation gives CASSERDFFSLAFYEQYF.

The chain links TRBV11-3 to TRBJ2-7; D may be TRBD2 (6 bases). Between the trimmed V and J ends, which lost 5 bases and 2 bases, there was a span of 10 bases. The CDR3 extends over 13 amino acids. CDR1 SGHNT and CDR2 YENEEA come from the germline V gene. CDR3 protein: CASSGGPTYEQYF. CDR3 in DNA: TGTGCCAGCAGCGGAGGGCCGACCTACGAGCAGTACTTC.

This clone was seen just once. The chain has TRBV27 and TRBJ2-1; 9 bases fit TRBD2. This CDR3 is built from 14 residues. V shed 2 bases and J 14 bases; nucleotides not matched to a gene: 10. Germline V gene lookup returns CDR1 MNHEY and CDR2 SMNVEV (reference sequence). In nucleotides, the CDR3 is TGTGCCAGCAGTTTAGCTGGCGGGAGGGGGGTGGAGTTCTTC. This codes for CASSLAGGRGVEFF.

J is TRBJ2-7 and V is TRBV27; 12 bases align to TRBD2. Germline trimming cut 6 bases from V and 3 bases from J; bases unmatched to any gene: 6. The CDR3 spans 15 residues. Germline V gives CDR1 MNHEY, CDR2 SMNVEV (reference sequence). The CDR3 spells CASRQTSGSFYEQYF. The CDR3 DNA sequence: TGTGCCAGCAGACAGACTAGCGGGAGCTTCTACGAGCAGTACTTC.

V is TRBV28 and J is TRBJ1-2; D is uncertain. Germline loops: CDR1 MDHEN, CDR2 SYDVKM. Trimming pared 1 base from V and 4 bases from J, leaving 13 bases between. The CDR3 is made up of 15 amino acids. The CDR3 is CASSLSPARAYGYTF. The CDR3 DNA sequence: TGTGCCAGCAGTTTATCGCCGGCAAGGGCCTATGGCTACACCTTC.

J is TRBJ1-4 and V is TRBV9; D is uncertain. Trimming took off 3 bases at V and 7 bases at J, with 13 bases between the two ends. From germline, CDR1 is SGDLS and CDR2 YYNGEE. This CDR3 spans 14 amino acids. The CDR3 sequence: CASSDNPGAEKLFF. CDR3 coding DNA: TGTGCCAGCAGCGATAATCCGGGTGCTGAAAAACTGTTTTTT.

The chain combines TRBV29-1 with TRBJ2-1, with 8 positions matching TRBD2. Germline V gene data show CDR1 as SQVTM and CDR2 as ANQGSEA. After removal of 6 bases from V and 7 bases from J, the junction contained 5 bases not matched to a gene. This CDR3 is 12 amino acids long. The CDR3 loop is CSVPGGLNEQFF. The CDR3 region has the DNA TGCAGCGTCCCGGGGGGGTTGAATGAGCAGTTCTTC.

Comments on this clone: Additional DNA sequences in this sample encode the identical CDR3. The chain joins TRBV5-1 to TRBJ2-4; 8 positions match TRBD1. From germline, CDR1 is SGHRS and CDR2 YFSETQ. The trim removed 2 bases at V and 8 bases at J, leaving 6 bases unmatched. This CDR3 is 14 amino acids long. CDR3 bases: TGCGCCAGCAGCTTTGGACAGGGAGGAGACATTCAGTACTTC. It codes for CASSFGQGGDIQYF.

In regard to this clone: A much larger clone differs by one base, so this may be a read error. The same CDR3 is also encoded by other DNA sequences in this sample. The rearrangement links TRBV7-6 to TRBJ2-2, with D unclear. This CDR3 is built from 12 residues. Trimming cost V 5 bases and J 2 bases, with 3 bases left between them. From germline, CDR1 is SGHVS and CDR2 FNYEAQ. This chain's CDR3 is CASSLNTGELFF. The CDR3 DNA is TGTGCCAGCAGCCTTAACACCGGGGAGCTGTTTTTT.

This rearrangement joins TRBV5-6 to TRBJ2-1; D perhaps matches TRBD2 (6 bases). This CDR3 contains 16 residues. In germline, CDR1 is SGHDT, CDR2 YYEEEE. V was trimmed by 0 bases and J by 4 bases, leaving 14 bases between them. The chain's CDR3 is CASSLAVIAEYNEQFF. The CDR3 nucleotides are TGTGCCAGCAGCTTGGCCGTGATAGCGGAGTACAATGAGCAGTTCTTC.

As for this clone: The sample carries other DNA sequences with the same CDR3. The V and J genes are TRBV7-9 and TRBJ2-1; no clear D. Germline V CDR1 and CDR2: SEHNR, FQNEAQ (reference sequence). Trimming shortened V by 1 base and J by 0 bases, and 7 bases separated the two germline ends. The length of the CDR3 is 15 residues. The CDR3 spells CASSLGGLSYNEQFF. CDR3 in DNA: TGTGCCAGCAGCTTAGGTGGGCTCTCCTACAATGAGCAGTTCTTC. Complete variable domain (other parts from reference TRBV7-9 and TRBJ2-1): DTGVSQNPRHKITKRGQNVTFRCDPISEHNRLYWYRQTLGQGPEFLTYFQNEAQLEKSRLLSDRFSAERPKGSFSTLEIQRTEQGDSAMYLCASSLGGLSYNEQFFGPGTRLTVL.

V is TRBV4-3 and J is TRBJ2-2, with TRBD2 matching 13 bases. V lost 4 bases to trimming and J lost 7 bases; unmatched junction nucleotides: 6. CDR1 is LGHNA, CDR2 YSLEER, per germline. The length of the CDR3 is 16 residues. CDR3 bases: TGCGCCAGCAGCCCTGGACTAGCGGGAGATATCGGGGAGCTGTTTTTT. It codes for CASSPGLAGDIGELFF.

The chain joins TRBV11-2 to TRBJ2-1, with a weak D call TRBD2 (5 bases). V was trimmed by 5 bases and J by 4 bases, leaving 12 bases between them. Germline V gene data show CDR1 as SGHAT and CDR2 as FQNNGV. The CDR3 has 14 amino acids. The CDR3 DNA follows: TGTGCCAGCAGCAGTTCACTAGGGTACAATGAGCAGTTCTTC. This codes for CASSSSLGYNEQFF.

This chain uses TRBV11-2 with TRBJ2-1, with 12 bases fitting TRBD2. The J segment lost 9 bases and the V segment lost 0 bases, leaving 12 bases of the junction unmatched. This CDR3 spans 18 amino acids. Looked up from germline, CDR1 is SGHAT and CDR2 is FQNNGV. The CDR3 coding sequence is TGTGCCAGCAGCTTAGATCGAACTAGCGGGAGGACCTACGGTGAGCAGTTCTTC. Encoded protein: CASSLDRTSGRTYGEQFF.